This T cell receptor (beta chain) was retrieved from a study of T cells in localized non-small cell lung cancer (dated by TCRdb to between 2020 and 2021). Study-level background: T cell repertoires of 200 to 300 early-stage NSCLC patients were analyzed, with tumors being compared against uninvolved tumor-adjacent lungs. The cohort consisted of around 250 treatment-naive NSCLC patients whose localized lung tumors had been resected. Of the NSCLC patients, about 130 were male and roughly 100 were female, and the mean age was approximately 66 years. What the research found in general, with its limitations: Since the design was exploratory, TCR variables were selected using unadjusted p-values with no false-discovery rate correction. A median of approximately 57 of the top 100 tumor clones were detected in paired uninvolved adjacent lung, and around 30 of these tumor clones were also found among the top 100 clones of the paired uninvolved adjacent lung. Because multi-region tumor sequencing was not done, intratumor heterogeneity could not be ruled out. Uninvolved tumor-adjacent lung showed the highest T cell clonality, higher than tumor, which suggests more focused antigenic responses in the uninvolved tumor-adjacent lung. Longer overall survival was associated with higher T cell density in blood, whereas shorter survival was associated with higher clonality in adjacent lung.

To note about this clone: This receptor's antigen is unknown. No base quality information exists; no much larger clone differs at one position.

At diagnosis, peripheral blood, uninvolved tumor-adjacent lung and tumor were collected and stored as a combination of fresh-frozen and FFPE material. For TCR repertoire profiling, blood samples were analyzed as peripheral blood mononuclear cells. The immunoSEQ Assay was used to sequence TCR beta CDR3 regions from DNA. In the authors' own workflow: To compute T cell density, TCR beta template counts were normalized to usable DNA, which was estimated by amplifying housekeeping genes. Richness was estimated using the preseqR package, with extrapolation to 400,000 templates for PBMC samples and to 120,000 templates for tissue samples. Clonality was calculated as one minus Pielou's evenness. Tissue-enriched TCRs were identified through differential abundance testing performed on productive amino-acid clonotypes, with a minimum total count of 5 and an alpha of 0.1. The Jaccard Index and the Morisita Overlap Index were used to measure repertoire overlap between compartments. TCR beta CDR3s were clustered by GLIPH together with public tetramer-defined viral CDR3s, and at least three viral sequences plus V-gene enrichment were required for viral motifs. The immuneACCESS repertoire file appears here via TCRdb, limited to in-frame rearrangements. These files lack a portion of the clones; in checked studies, under half of the deficit traces to unresolved V genes, and the cause of the others is not known. That table is the source of V, J and clone size, and D and trimming were worked out from the DNA. Counted in this sample were around 130,000 clones; more than 70% of them appeared once. The leading ten clones occupy over 1.5% of the sample.

CDR1 and CDR2 are read off the germline V gene as SGHRS and YFSETQ. Reading from cysteine to phenylalanine, the CDR3 counts 14 amino acids. Only the CDR3 DNA is retained, 42 bases long and in frame from the first base. Trimming removed 4 bases from V and 7 bases from J; the gene matches leave 7 bases unexplained. The receptor was isolated from a female donor older than 55 with stage I lung adenocarcinoma. The sequencing used peripheral blood, collected before any cancer treatment. Recombination linked TRBV5-1 to TRBJ2-2; 7 central nucleotides agree with TRBD2. The CDR3 protein sequence reads: CASSPTLAGGELFF. The DNA sequence is given as TGCGCCAGCAGCCCGACTTTAGCGGGCGGGGAGCTGTTTTTT.